Presented here are 5 T cell receptor beta chains from one specimen sequenced in a study of beta chain features in type 1 diabetes. The authors reverse transcribed all of the isolated RNA, so sequencing captured expressed TCRB transcripts. Profiling relied on immunoSEQ multiplex PCR, and the TCRdb table lists in-frame clones only, not all of them. The sample lists around 500,000 clones; around 30% were seen once. Sequenced: naive CD4+ T cells from blood. These receptors originate from a man aged 18 to 29 in good health.

V is TRBV4-1 and J is TRBJ1-2; D unclear. Trimming left V 2 bases short and J 4 bases short, with 14 bases between. The germline V gene encodes CDR1 MGHRA and CDR2 YSYEKL. CDR3 length: 15 residues. DNA of the CDR3: TGCGCCAGCAGCCAACTGCCCGGGGATGGCTATGGCTACACCTTC. Translated, it gives CASSQLPGDGYGYTF.

The table lists this clone with a few counts. The chain combines TRBV10-3 with TRBJ2-3; TRBD1 is a possible D gene (5 bases). Between the trimmed V and J ends, which lost 5 bases and 1 base, there was a span of 7 bases. CDR3 size: 13 residues. Germline V CDR1 and CDR2: ENHRY, SYGVKD. CDR3 amino acids: CAISPTGTDTQYF. As DNA, the CDR3 is TGTGCCATCAGTCCGACAGGCACAGATACGCAGTATTTT.

This clone has a handful of counts. The chain uses TRBV29-1 and TRBJ2-7; D gene uncertain. Germline V lookup: CDR1 SQVTM, CDR2 ANQGSEA. The CDR3 runs to 14 residues. Trimming cost V 6 bases and J 0 bases, with 15 bases left between them. CDR3 sequence reads: CSVPRTANSYEQYF. In DNA, the CDR3 is TGCAGCGTACCGAGGACGGCGAACTCCTACGAGCAGTACTTC.

As for this clone: At one boundary the junction diverges from the germline segment, which might be a read error. This chain joins TRBV2 and TRBJ2-7; D is undetermined. Per the germline V gene, CDR1 is SNHLY and CDR2 is FYNNEI. The CDR3 covers 12 residues. The CDR3 sequence is CASREEAYEQYF. The DNA for the CDR3 is TGTGCCAGCAGGGAAGAGGCTTACGAGCAGTACTTC.

The chain joins TRBV10-3 to TRBJ2-1; possibly TRBD1 for D (6 bases). Trimming shortened V by 2 bases and J by 0 bases, and 17 bases separated the two germline ends. The CDR3 has 18 residues. Germline CDR1 and CDR2: ENHRY and SYGVKD. The CDR3 protein is CAISERGTGSSSYNEQFF. DNA for the CDR3: TGTGCCATCAGTGAGAGGGGGACCGGCTCGAGCTCCTACAATGAGCAGTTCTTC.